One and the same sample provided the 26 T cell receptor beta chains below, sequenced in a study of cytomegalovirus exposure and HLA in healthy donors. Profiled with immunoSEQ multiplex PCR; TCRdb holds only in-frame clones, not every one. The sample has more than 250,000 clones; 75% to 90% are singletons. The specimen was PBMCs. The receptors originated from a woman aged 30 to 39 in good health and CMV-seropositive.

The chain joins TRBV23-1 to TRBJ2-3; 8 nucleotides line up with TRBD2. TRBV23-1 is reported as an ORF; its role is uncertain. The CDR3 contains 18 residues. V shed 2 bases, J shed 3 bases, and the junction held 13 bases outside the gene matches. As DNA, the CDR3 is TGCGCCAGCAGTCAACTTAGCGGGACTAGGAGTAAGACAGATACGCAGTATTTT. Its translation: CASSQLSGTRSKTDTQYF.

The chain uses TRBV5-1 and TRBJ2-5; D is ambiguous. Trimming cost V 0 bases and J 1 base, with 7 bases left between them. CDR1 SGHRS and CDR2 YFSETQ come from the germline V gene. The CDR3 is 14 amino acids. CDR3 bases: TGCGCCAGCAGCTTGGCTCGCAGCCAAGAGACCCAGTACTTC. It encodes CASSLARSQETQYF.

DNA for the CDR3: TGTGCCAGCAGCCCATCAGACTGGAACACTGAAGCTTTCTTT. Translating it yields CASSPSDWNTEAFF. The chain has TRBV9 and TRBJ1-1; D gene unclear. Trimming took off 4 bases at V and 1 base at J, with 11 bases between the two ends. CDR1 and CDR2 (germline): SGDLS, YYNGEE. This CDR3 contains 14 residues.

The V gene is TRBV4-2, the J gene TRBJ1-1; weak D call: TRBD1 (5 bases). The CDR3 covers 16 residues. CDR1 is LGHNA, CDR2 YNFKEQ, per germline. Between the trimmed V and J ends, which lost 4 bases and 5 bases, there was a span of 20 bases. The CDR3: CASSRSEQETSTEAFF. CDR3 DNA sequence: TGTGCCAGCAGCCGCTCCGAACAGGAGACGTCAACTGAAGCTTTCTTT.

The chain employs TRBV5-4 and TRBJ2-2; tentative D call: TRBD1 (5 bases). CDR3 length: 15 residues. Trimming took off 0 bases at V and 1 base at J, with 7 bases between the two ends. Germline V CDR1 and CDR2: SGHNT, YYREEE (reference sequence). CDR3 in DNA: TGTGCCAGCAGCTTGGAGCAGGGGAACACCGGGGAGCTGTTTTTT. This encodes CASSLEQGNTGELFF.

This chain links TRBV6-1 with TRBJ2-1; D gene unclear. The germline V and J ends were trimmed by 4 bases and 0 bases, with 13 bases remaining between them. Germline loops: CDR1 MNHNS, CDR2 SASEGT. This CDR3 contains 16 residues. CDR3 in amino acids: CASSGHRRSSYNEQFF. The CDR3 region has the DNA TGTGCCAGCAGTGGGCACCGCCGGAGCTCCTACAATGAGCAGTTCTTC.

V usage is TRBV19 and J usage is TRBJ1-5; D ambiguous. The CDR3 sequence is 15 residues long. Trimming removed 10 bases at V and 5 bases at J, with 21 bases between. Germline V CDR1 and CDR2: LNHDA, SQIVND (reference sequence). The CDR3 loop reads CATLGRAGADQPQHF. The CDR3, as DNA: TGTGCCACCCTAGGGAGGGCAGGAGCGGATCAGCCCCAGCATTTT.

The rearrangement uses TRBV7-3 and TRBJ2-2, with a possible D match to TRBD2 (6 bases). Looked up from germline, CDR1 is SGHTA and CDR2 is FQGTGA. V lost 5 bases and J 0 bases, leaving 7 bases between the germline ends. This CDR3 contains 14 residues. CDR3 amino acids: CASSRDSNTGELFF. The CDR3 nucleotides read TGTGCCAGCAGCAGGGACTCGAACACCGGGGAGCTGTTTTTT.

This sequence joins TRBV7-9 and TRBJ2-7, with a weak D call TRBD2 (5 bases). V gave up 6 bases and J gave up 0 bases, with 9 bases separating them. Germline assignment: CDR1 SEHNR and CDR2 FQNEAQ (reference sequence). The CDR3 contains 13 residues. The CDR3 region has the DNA TGTGCCAGCAGGTCGGGGAGCTCCTACGAGCAGTACTTC. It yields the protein CASRSGSSYEQYF.

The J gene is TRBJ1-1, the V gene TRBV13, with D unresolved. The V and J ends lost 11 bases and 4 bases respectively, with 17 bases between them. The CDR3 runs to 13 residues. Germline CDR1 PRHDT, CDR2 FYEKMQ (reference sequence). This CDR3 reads CASGYRSLTEAFF. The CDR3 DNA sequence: TGTGCCTCCGGCTACCGAAGCCTCACTGAAGCTTTCTTT.

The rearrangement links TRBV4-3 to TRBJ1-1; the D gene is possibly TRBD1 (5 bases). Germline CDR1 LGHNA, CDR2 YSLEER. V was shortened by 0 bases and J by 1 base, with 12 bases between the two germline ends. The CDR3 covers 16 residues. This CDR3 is CASSQDRRTRNTEAFF. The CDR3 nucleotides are TGCGCCAGCAGCCAAGATCGTCGGACAAGGAACACTGAAGCTTTCTTT.

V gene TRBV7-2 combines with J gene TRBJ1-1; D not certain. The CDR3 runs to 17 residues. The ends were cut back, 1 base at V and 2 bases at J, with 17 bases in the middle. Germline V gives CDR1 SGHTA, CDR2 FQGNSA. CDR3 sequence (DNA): TGTGCCAGCAGCTTAGTCCCCTTTGGCAGCCTAAACACTGAAGCTTTCTTT. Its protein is CASSLVPFGSLNTEAFF.

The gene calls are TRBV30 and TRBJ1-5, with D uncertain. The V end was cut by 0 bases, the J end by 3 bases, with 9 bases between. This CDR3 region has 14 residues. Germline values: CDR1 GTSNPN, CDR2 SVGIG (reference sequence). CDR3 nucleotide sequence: TGTGCCTGGAGTGTTGAGACGGTCAATCAGCCCCAGCATTTT. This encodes CAWSVETVNQPQHF.

CDR3 nucleotides: TGCGCCAGCAGCTTGGGAGCTAGCGGAGAGACCCAGTACTTC. It is translated as CASSLGASGETQYF. This chain joins TRBV5-1 and TRBJ2-5, with TRBD2 matching over 7 bases. The germline CDR1 and CDR2 sequences are SGHRS and YFSETQ. The CDR3 spans 14 residues. The V and J ends lost 0 bases and 4 bases, in that order; junction bases with no gene match: 3. Full variable domain (rest looked up from reference TRBV5-1 and TRBJ2-5): KAGVTQTPRYLIKTRGQQVTLSCSPISGHRSVSWYQQTPGQGLQFLFEYFSETQRNKGNFPGRFSGRQFSNSRSEMNVSTLELGDSALYLCASSLGASGETQYFGPGTRLLVL.

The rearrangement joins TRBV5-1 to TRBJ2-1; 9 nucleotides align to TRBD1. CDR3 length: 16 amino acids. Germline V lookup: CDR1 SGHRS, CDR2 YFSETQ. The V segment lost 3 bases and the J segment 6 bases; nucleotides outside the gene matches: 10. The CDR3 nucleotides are TGCGCCAGCAGCTGGGGGTGGGACAGGGTCAGCAATGAGCAGTTCTTC. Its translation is CASSWGWDRVSNEQFF.

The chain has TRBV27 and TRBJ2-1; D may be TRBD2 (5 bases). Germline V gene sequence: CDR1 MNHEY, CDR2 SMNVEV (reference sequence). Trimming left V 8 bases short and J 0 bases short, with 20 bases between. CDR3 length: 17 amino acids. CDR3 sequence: CASAPAGIGSSYNEQFF. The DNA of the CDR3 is TGTGCCAGCGCACCAGCTGGGATAGGGAGCTCCTACAATGAGCAGTTCTTC.

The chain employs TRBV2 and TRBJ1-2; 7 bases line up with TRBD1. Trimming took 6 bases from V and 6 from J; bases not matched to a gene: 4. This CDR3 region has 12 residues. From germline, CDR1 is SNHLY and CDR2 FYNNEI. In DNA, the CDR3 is TGTGCCAGCAGGAGGGGGCAGCATGGCTACACCTTC. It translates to CASRRGQHGYTF. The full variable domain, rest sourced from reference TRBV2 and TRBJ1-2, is EPEVTQTPSHQVTQMGQEVILRCVPISNHLYFYWYRQILGQKVEFLVSFYNNEISEKSEIFDDQFSVERPDGSNFTLKIRSTKLEDSAMYFCASRRGQHGYTFGSGTRLTVV.

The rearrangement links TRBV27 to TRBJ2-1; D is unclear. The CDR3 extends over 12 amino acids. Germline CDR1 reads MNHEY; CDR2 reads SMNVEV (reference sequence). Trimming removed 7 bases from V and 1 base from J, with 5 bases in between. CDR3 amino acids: CASTGSYNEQFF. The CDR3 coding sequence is TGTGCCAGCACGGGTTCCTACAATGAGCAGTTCTTC.

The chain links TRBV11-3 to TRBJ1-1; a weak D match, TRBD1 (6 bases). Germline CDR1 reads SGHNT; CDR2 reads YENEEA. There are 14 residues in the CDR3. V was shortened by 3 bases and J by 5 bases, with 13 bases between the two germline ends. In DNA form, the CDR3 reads TGTGCCAGCAGCTTGGGGGCGCCGGGAACTGAAGCTTTCTTT. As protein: CASSLGAPGTEAFF.

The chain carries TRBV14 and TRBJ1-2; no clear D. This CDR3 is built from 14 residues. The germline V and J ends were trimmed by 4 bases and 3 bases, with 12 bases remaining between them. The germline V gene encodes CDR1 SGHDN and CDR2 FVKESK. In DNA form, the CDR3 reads TGTGCCAGCAGCCGCGGGGAGGTTTACTATGGCTACACCTTC. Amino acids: CASSRGEVYYGYTF.

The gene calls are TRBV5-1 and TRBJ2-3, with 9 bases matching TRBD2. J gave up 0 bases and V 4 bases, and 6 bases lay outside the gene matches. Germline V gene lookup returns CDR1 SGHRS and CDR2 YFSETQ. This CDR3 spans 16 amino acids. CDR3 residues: CASSRRAGGSTDTQYF. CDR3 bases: TGCGCCAGCAGCCGAAGAGCGGGGGGTAGCACAGATACGCAGTATTTT.

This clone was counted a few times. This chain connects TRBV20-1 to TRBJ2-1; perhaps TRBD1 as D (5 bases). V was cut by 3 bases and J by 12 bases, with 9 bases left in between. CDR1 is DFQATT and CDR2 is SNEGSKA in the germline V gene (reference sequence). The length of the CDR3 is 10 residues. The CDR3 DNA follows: TGCAGTGCTAGGGGGCTAACGCAGTTCTTC. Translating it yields CSARGLTQFF.

The chain's CDR3 is CAWSLLGNEQFF. The CDR3 nucleotides read TGTGCCTGGAGTCTCCTCGGCAATGAGCAGTTCTTC. The rearrangement joins TRBV30 to TRBJ2-1; D is unclear. Germline CDR1 is GTSNPN and CDR2 is SVGIG (reference sequence). V dropped 2 bases and J dropped 6 bases, with 8 bases sitting between them. This CDR3 region has 12 residues.

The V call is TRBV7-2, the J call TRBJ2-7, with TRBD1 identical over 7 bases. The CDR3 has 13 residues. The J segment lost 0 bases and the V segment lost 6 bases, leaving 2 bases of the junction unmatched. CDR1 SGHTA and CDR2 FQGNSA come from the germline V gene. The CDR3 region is CASRAGGSYEQYF. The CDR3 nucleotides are TGTGCCAGCAGGGCAGGGGGCTCCTACGAGCAGTACTTC.

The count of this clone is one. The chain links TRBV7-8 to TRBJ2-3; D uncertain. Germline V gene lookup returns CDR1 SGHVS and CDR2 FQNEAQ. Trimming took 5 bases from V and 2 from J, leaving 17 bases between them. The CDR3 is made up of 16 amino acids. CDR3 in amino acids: CASSTSSFSPTDTQYF. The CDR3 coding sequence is TGTGCCAGCAGCACCTCTAGTTTTTCGCCCACAGATACGCAGTATTTT.

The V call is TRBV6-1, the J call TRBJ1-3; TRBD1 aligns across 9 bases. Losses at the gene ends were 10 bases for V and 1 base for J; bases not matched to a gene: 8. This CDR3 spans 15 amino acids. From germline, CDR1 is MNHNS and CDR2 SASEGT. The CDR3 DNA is TGTGCCAATGGGGACAGGGCGATTTCTGGAAACACCATATATTTT. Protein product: CANGDRAISGNTIYF.